Presented here are 29 T cell receptor beta chains from one specimen sequenced in a study of shared clonotypes between healthy human individuals. Assay: immunoSEQ multiplex PCR; the TCRdb copy retains only in-frame clones and omits some. The table has under 850,000 clones, approximately 77% seen once. The specimen was memory CD4+ T cells sorted from blood. This sample's subset: CD45RA-negative fraction. All receptors derive from a woman aged 25 to 39 in good health.

The V gene is TRBV14, the J gene TRBJ2-7; D is undetermined. CDR1 is SGHDN, CDR2 FVKESK, per germline. The V end lost 4 bases, the J end lost 4 bases, and 5 bases lay between the germline ends. The CDR3 length is 11 residues. The DNA of the CDR3 is TGTGCCAGCAGCCGTAAATACGAGCAGTACTTC. Translated: CASSRKYEQYF.

The CDR3, as DNA: TGTGCCATCGGGCGACAGGAGTACAATGAGCAGTTCTTC. This codes for CAIGRQEYNEQFF. This chain joins TRBV10-3 and TRBJ2-1, with D perhaps matching TRBD1 (6 bases). Germline CDR1 and CDR2: ENHRY and SYGVKD. The CDR3 is 13 amino acids. Trimming cost V 8 bases and J 4 bases, with 12 bases left between them.

This clone was seen only once. The chain uses TRBV30 and TRBJ2-5; D not resolved. Trimming pared 3 bases from V and 4 bases from J, leaving 9 bases between. From germline, CDR1 is GTSNPN and CDR2 SVGIG (reference sequence). This CDR3 spans 12 amino acids. CDR3 coding DNA: TGTGCCTGGAGCTCGACCGCAGAGACCCAGTACTTC. Translating gives CAWSSTAETQYF.

The sample holds a few counts of this clone. CDR3 bases: TGTGCCAGCAGTGGAAGTAGGGCTCAAGAGACCCAGTACTTC. Its protein is CASSGSRAQETQYF. The J gene is TRBJ2-5, the V gene TRBV2; D is ambiguous. Germline V gene sequence: CDR1 SNHLY, CDR2 FYNNEI. The CDR3 consists of 14 residues. Trimming removed 4 bases at V and 2 bases at J, with 11 bases between.

This chain connects TRBV18 to TRBJ2-7; D unresolved. V was clipped by 0 bases and J by 5 bases, with 14 bases between them. Germline V CDR1 and CDR2: KGHSH, LQKENI. The CDR3 is 15 amino acids. The CDR3 nucleotides read TGTGCCAGCTCACCACCCTCGAGGACCCTGGACGAGCAGTACTTC. Protein product: CASSPPSRTLDEQYF.

This clone was observed a few times. The sample has other DNA sequences that encode this CDR3 too. The chain recombines TRBV2 with TRBJ2-7; 8 nucleotides match TRBD1. Losses at the gene ends were 5 bases for V and 3 bases for J; bases not matched to a gene: 6. The CDR3 runs 14 residues. The germline V gene encodes CDR1 SNHLY and CDR2 FYNNEI. The CDR3: CASSTGTGYYEQYF. The CDR3 nucleotides are TGTGCCAGCAGTACCGGGACAGGTTACTACGAGCAGTACTTC.

The chain joins TRBV11-2 to TRBJ2-7, with a tentative D call TRBD2 (5 bases). V was shortened by 5 bases and J by 9 bases, with 20 bases between the two germline ends. The germline gives CDR1 SGHAT, CDR2 FQNNGV. This CDR3 is 14 amino acids long. The CDR3 nucleotides read TGTGCCAGCAGCCTCGGTGACTTCGTCAGCGGGCAGTACTTC. It specifies CASSLGDFVSGQYF.

In its sample, this clone was seen a few times. Other DNA variants within this sample encode the same CDR3. The chain couples TRBV28 to TRBJ1-2, with D tentatively TRBD1 (5 bases). V was pared by 8 bases and J by 0 bases, with 10 bases between. The germline V gene has CDR1 MDHEN and CDR2 SYDVKM. This CDR3 has 13 residues. The CDR3 spells CASLRGTNYGYTF. CDR3 sequence (DNA): TGTGCCAGCCTGAGGGGTACTAACTATGGCTACACCTTC.

The V gene is TRBV28, the J gene TRBJ2-5; no clear D. The CDR3 is 11 residues long. Trimming shortened V by 7 bases and J by 3 bases, and 6 bases separated the two germline ends. The germline V gene has CDR1 MDHEN and CDR2 SYDVKM. The CDR3 is CASMYEETQYF. CDR3 nucleotide sequence: TGTGCCAGCATGTATGAAGAGACCCAGTACTTC.

The chain recombines TRBV6-6 with TRBJ2-1; 10 bases match TRBD2. Germline trimming cut 7 bases from V and 4 bases from J; bases unmatched to any gene: 7. This CDR3 region has 15 residues. Germline CDR1 is MNHNY and CDR2 is SVGAGI (reference sequence). The CDR3 spells CASKITSGVYNEQFF. CDR3 DNA: TGTGCCAGCAAAATTACTAGCGGGGTATACAATGAGCAGTTCTTC.

This clone was seen more than once but under ten times. The V gene is TRBV28, the J gene TRBJ1-1; D ambiguous. The CDR3 totals 10 residues. V lost 10 bases to trimming and J lost 3 bases, with 6 bases between them. Germline loops: CDR1 MDHEN, CDR2 SYDVKM. The CDR3 is CATQYTEAFF. CDR3 DNA: TGTGCCACCCAATACACTGAAGCTTTCTTT. The whole variable domain, filled in from reference TRBV28 and TRBJ1-1, reads DVKVTQSSRYLVKRTGEKVFLECVQDMDHENMFWYRQDPGLGLRLIYFSYDVKMKEKGDIPEGYSVSREKKERFSLILESASTNQTSMYLCATQYTEAFFGQGTRLTVV.

Only a few counts were recorded for this clone. The J gene is TRBJ2-6, the V gene TRBV27, with D perhaps matching TRBD1 (5 bases). The CDR3 has 15 residues. The V gene's germline CDR1 is MNHEY and CDR2 SMNVEV (reference sequence). Between the trimmed V and J ends, which lost 6 bases and 4 bases, there was a span of 13 bases. The DNA for the CDR3 is TGTGCCAGCAGCACCCTGGGGCCCGGGGCCAACGTCCTGACTTTC. As protein: CASSTLGPGANVLTF.

This clone was seen only once. The V call is TRBV5-1, the J call TRBJ1-1; D is unclear. The CDR3 length is 13 residues. V shed 5 bases and J shed 1 base, with 9 bases lying between them. Germline CDR1 is SGHRS and CDR2 is YFSETQ. The chain's CDR3 is CASSPAPNTEAFF. CDR3 in DNA: TGCGCCAGCAGTCCAGCGCCGAACACTGAAGCTTTCTTT.

This sequence joins TRBV11-2 and TRBJ1-2; 11 bases match TRBD1. The CDR3 contains 17 residues. With 5 bases clipped from V and 2 bases from J, the junction kept 10 bases outside the gene matches. The germline V gene has CDR1 SGHAT and CDR2 FQNNGV. DNA for the CDR3: TGTGCCAGCAGCCGCGGACAGGGGGCATTCACCAACTATGGCTACACCTTC. The encoded protein is CASSRGQGAFTNYGYTF. Full variable domain (missing parts from reference TRBV11-2 and TRBJ1-2): EAGVAQSPRYKIIEKRQSVAFWCNPISGHATLYWYQQILGQGPKLLIQFQNNGVVDDSQLPKDRFSAERLKGVDSTLKIQPAKLEDSAVYLCASSRGQGAFTNYGYTFGSGTRLTVV.

The chain links TRBV5-8 to TRBJ1-4, with 7 bases lining up with TRBD1. The CDR3 runs to 15 residues. Germline V gives CDR1 SGHTS, CDR2 YDEGEE. Losses at the gene ends were 2 bases for V and 7 bases for J; bases not matched to a gene: 8. In DNA form, the CDR3 reads TGTGCCAGCAGCTTTCACAGGGGCTCATTTGAAAAACTGTTTTTT. Residues: CASSFHRGSFEKLFF.

Concerning this clone itself: The DNA is left out, because the CDR3 cannot be placed on it with certainty; the CDR3 is given as TCRdb lists it. The V call is TRBV27, the J call TRBJ1-1; the D call in the table, TRBD1, was not verified against the DNA. The germline V gene encodes CDR1 MNHEY and CDR2 SMNVEV (reference sequence). The CDR3 numbers 14 amino acids, ends counted. The CDR3 loop is CASSSSGQGLEAFF.

This clone was picked up many times. The rearrangement links TRBV11-2 to TRBJ2-2; D perhaps matches TRBD2 (6 bases). The V gene lost 5 bases and the J gene lost 6 bases, with 16 bases spanning the gap. The CDR3 totals 15 residues. The germline V gene has CDR1 SGHAT and CDR2 FQNNGV. DNA for the CDR3: TGTGCCAGCAGCACTAGCCTCCGAACCCCCGGGGAGCTGTTTTTT. This translates into CASSTSLRTPGELFF. Combining the CDR3 with reference TRBV11-2 and TRBJ2-2 gives the whole variable domain EAGVAQSPRYKIIEKRQSVAFWCNPISGHATLYWYQQILGQGPKLLIQFQNNGVVDDSQLPKDRFSAERLKGVDSTLKIQPAKLEDSAVYLCASSTSLRTPGELFFGEGSRLTVL.

The V and J genes are TRBV28 and TRBJ2-7; 7 nucleotides line up with TRBD1. With 5 bases clipped from V and 0 bases from J, the junction kept 4 bases outside the gene matches. This CDR3 has 14 residues. Germline assignment: CDR1 MDHEN and CDR2 SYDVKM. The CDR3 reads CASSEGQSSYEQYF. DNA of the CDR3: TGTGCCAGCAGTGAGGGACAGAGCTCCTACGAGCAGTACTTC. Drawing the rest from reference TRBV28 and TRBJ2-7, the complete variable domain is DVKVTQSSRYLVKRTGEKVFLECVQDMDHENMFWYRQDPGLGLRLIYFSYDVKMKEKGDIPEGYSVSREKKERFSLILESASTNQTSMYLCASSEGQSSYEQYFGPGTRLTVT.

This clone has only one observation. The CDR3 region is CASSPVRDPNTGELFF. In DNA, the CDR3 is TGTGCCAGCAGCCCGGTGCGTGACCCGAACACCGGGGAGCTGTTTTTT. The rearrangement joins TRBV7-9 to TRBJ2-2; no firm D call. CDR3 size: 16 residues. The germline gives CDR1 SEHNR, CDR2 FQNEAQ (reference sequence). Deletions cut 5 bases from V and 0 bases from J, with 13 bases between.

V usage is TRBV18 and J usage is TRBJ2-6; unclear D gene. V lost 2 bases and J 2 bases, leaving 16 bases between the germline ends. The CDR3 consists of 18 residues. Germline-derived CDR1 and CDR2 are KGHSH and LQKENI. The CDR3 DNA follows: TGTGCCAGCTCACCATCTCGCCAGGTGATTACTGGGGCCAACGTCCTGACTTTC. Translation gives CASSPSRQVITGANVLTF. The full variable domain, with the rest looked up from reference TRBV18 and TRBJ2-6, is NAGVMQNPRHLVRRRGQEARLRCSPMKGHSHVYWYRQLPEEGLKFMVYLQKENIIDESGMPKERFSAEFPKEGPSILRIQQVVRGDSAAYFCASSPSRQVITGANVLTFGAGSRLTVL.

This chain connects TRBV29-1 to TRBJ2-6; maybe TRBD2 (7 bases). V lost 7 bases, J lost 0 bases, and 16 bases lay in between. The germline V gene encodes CDR1 SQVTM and CDR2 ANQGSEA. The CDR3 runs 16 residues. The CDR3 DNA reads TGCAGCGCCGGGAGGACAGCCAGCTCTGGGGCCAACGTCCTGACTTTC. Its protein is CSAGRTASSGANVLTF.

This sequence joins TRBV5-1 and TRBJ2-3; a weak D match, TRBD2 (5 bases). Germline values: CDR1 SGHRS, CDR2 YFSETQ. Deletions cut 2 bases from V and 3 bases from J, with 16 bases between. This CDR3 has 16 residues. The CDR3 region is CASSFSSGWGTDTQYF. The DNA of the CDR3 is TGCGCCAGCAGCTTTTCGTCGGGGTGGGGAACAGATACGCAGTATTTT.

The V call is TRBV5-4, the J call TRBJ2-7, with D perhaps TRBD2 (5 bases). Trimming took off 0 bases at V and 0 bases at J, with 13 bases between the two ends. Germline loops: CDR1 SGHNT, CDR2 YYREEE (reference sequence). This CDR3 region has 16 residues. The chain's CDR3 is CASSLEAGRSSYEQYF. The DNA for the CDR3 is TGTGCCAGCAGCTTGGAGGCGGGTCGAAGCTCCTACGAGCAGTACTTC.

This sequence joins TRBV6-6 and TRBJ1-3; no definite D call. Germline CDR1 reads MNHNY; CDR2 reads SVGAGI (reference sequence). The V end lost 7 bases, the J end lost 2 bases, and 9 bases lay between the germline ends. This CDR3 has 13 amino acids. CDR3 sequence reads: CASNAKTGNTIYF. CDR3 nucleotides: TGTGCCAGCAATGCGAAAACTGGAAACACCATATATTTT.

The rearrangement uses TRBV5-1 and TRBJ2-3; 11 bases agree with TRBD2. Per the germline V gene, CDR1 is SGHRS and CDR2 is YFSETQ. CDR3 size: 18 residues. V gave up 1 base and J gave up 4 bases; unmatched junction bases: 11. DNA for the CDR3: TGCGCCAGCAGCTTGATCCCGACTAGCGGGATAACGCCAGATACGCAGTATTTT. Protein: CASSLIPTSGITPDTQYF.

This clone was observed many times. The CDR3 nucleotides are TGTGCCAGCAGCTTGGGCCGCTACGAGCAGTACTTC. Protein: CASSLGRYEQYF. The rearrangement links TRBV11-2 to TRBJ2-7; D is ambiguous. This CDR3 has 12 residues. The V end lost 3 bases, the J end lost 3 bases, and 6 bases lay between the germline ends. From germline, CDR1 is SGHAT and CDR2 FQNNGV. The whole variable domain, remainder taken from reference TRBV11-2 and TRBJ2-7, is EAGVAQSPRYKIIEKRQSVAFWCNPISGHATLYWYQQILGQGPKLLIQFQNNGVVDDSQLPKDRFSAERLKGVDSTLKIQPAKLEDSAVYLCASSLGRYEQYFGPGTRLTVT.

On this clone: Its ends do not fully match the called genes, so a read error is possible. The chain uses TRBV5-4 and TRBJ2-4; tentatively, D is TRBD2 (5 bases). The length of the CDR3 is 14 residues. The germline V gene has CDR1 SGHNT and CDR2 YYREEE (reference sequence). In DNA form, the CDR3 reads TGTGCCAGCAGCTTTGGGCTAGCCCAAAACATTCAGTACTTC. It yields the protein CASSFGLAQNIQYF.

This clone was seen just once. This sample includes further DNA sequences coding for the same CDR3. The genes are TRBV28 and TRBJ1-2; D is ambiguous. CDR3 length equals 13 residues. Germline loops: CDR1 MDHEN, CDR2 SYDVKM. Trimming took off 1 base at V and 0 bases at J, with 3 bases between the two ends. The CDR3 loop reads CASSLSTNYGYTF. CDR3 sequence (DNA): TGTGCCAGCAGTTTATCTACTAACTATGGCTACACCTTC.

This clone was counted a few times. The rearrangement links TRBV27 to TRBJ2-1; 8 bases align to TRBD1. The CDR3 has 16 amino acids. In germline, CDR1 is MNHEY, CDR2 SMNVEV (reference sequence). Trimming cost V 6 bases and J 3 bases; bases outside gene matches: 10. The CDR3, as DNA: TGTGCCAGCAGATCCGGACAGGGCGGAGGCTACAATGAGCAGTTCTTC. Translation: CASRSGQGGGYNEQFF.